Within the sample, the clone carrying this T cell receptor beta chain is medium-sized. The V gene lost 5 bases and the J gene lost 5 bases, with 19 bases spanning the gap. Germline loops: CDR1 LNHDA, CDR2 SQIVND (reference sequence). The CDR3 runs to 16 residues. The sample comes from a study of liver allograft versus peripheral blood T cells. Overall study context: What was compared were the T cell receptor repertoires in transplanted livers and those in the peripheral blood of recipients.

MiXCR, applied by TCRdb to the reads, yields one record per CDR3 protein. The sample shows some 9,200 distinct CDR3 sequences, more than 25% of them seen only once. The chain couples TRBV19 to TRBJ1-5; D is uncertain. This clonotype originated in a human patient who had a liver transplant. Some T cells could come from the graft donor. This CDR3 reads CASSSLLGGLYQPQHF. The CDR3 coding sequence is TGTGCCAGTAGTTCCCTACTAGGTGGTCTCTATCAGCCCCAGCATTTT.